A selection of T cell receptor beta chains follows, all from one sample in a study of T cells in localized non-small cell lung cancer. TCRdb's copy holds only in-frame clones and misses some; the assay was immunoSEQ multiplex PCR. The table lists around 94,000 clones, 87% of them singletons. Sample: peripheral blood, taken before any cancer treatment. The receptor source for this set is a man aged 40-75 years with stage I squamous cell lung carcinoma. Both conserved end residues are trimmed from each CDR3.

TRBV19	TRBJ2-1	ASSPLWANEQF
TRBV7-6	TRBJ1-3	ASSLVSPGLSGNTIY
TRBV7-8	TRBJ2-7	ASSLDGVSEQY
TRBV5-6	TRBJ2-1	ASSLANEQF
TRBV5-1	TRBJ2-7	ASSSGTGQGQY
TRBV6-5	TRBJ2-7	ASSYSIREHSEQY
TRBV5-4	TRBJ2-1	ASSSYRTSATGRDEQF
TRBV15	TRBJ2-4	ATSTIGGPKNIQY
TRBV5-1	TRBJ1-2	ASTNSGTGDGYGYT
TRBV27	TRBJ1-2	ASRRTGSFDGYT
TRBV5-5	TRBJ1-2	ASSLVRDGYT
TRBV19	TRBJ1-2	ASSIGTLTLTAGYT
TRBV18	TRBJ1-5	ASSPTGGSSNQPQH
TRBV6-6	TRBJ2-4	ASSPPGAKNIQY
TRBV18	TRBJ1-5	ASSPTIYSNQPQH
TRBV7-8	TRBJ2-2	ASSRRDRDTGELF
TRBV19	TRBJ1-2	ASSIEEGIYYGYT
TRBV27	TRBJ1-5	ASSSPPGTQPQH
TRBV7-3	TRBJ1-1	ASSLRDSRSEAF
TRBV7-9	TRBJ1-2	ASSPQGSLGNYGYT
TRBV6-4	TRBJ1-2	ASRKDSSGGYT
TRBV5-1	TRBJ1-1	ASRPKQGANTEAF
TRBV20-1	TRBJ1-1	RPGYTEAF
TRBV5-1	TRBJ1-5	ASSDGTGNQPQH
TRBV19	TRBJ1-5	ASSPGTGLDSNQPQH
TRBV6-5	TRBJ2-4	ASSYLGQAENIQY
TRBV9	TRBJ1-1	ASSVDGQGSTEAF
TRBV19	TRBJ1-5	ASSITGSGNQPQH
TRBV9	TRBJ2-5	ASSTGLAGGGVGIETQY
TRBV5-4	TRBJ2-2	ASSPDSTFTGELF
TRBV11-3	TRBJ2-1	ASSLDQSRGRPYNEQF
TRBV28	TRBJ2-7	ASSDTGTATFDEQY
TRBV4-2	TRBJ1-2	ASSQDRGTGYGYT
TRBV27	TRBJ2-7	ASSPIMRDRVDEQY
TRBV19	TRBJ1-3	ASSIRRTPYSGNTIY
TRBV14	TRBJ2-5	ASSQNLETQY
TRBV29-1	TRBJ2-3	SVVGKMGADTQY
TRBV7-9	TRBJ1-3	ASSPPGGSSGNTIY
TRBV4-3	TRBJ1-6	ASSEAKGSSPLH
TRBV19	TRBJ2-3	ASSPWTSGADTQY
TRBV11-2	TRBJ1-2	ASSLVQGSGYT
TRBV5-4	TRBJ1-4	ASSSDLGFNEKLF